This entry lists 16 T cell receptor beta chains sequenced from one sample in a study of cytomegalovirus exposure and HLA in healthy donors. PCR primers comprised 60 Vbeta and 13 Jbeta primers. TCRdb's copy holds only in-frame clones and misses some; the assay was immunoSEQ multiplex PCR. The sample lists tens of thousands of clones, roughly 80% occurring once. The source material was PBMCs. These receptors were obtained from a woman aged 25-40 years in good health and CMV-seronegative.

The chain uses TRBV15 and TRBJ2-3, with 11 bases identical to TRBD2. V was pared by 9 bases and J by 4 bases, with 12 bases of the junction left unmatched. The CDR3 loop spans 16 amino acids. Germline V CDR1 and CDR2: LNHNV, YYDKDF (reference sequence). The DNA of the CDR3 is TGTGCCACTTTAGCGGGGGGGCGACAGTTGGCAGATACGCAGTATTTT. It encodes CATLAGGRQLADTQYF. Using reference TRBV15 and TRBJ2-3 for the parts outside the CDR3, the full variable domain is DAMVIQNPRYQVTQFGKPVTLSCSQTLNHNVMYWYQQKSSQAPKLLFHYYDKDFNNEADTPDNFQSRRPNTSFCFLDIRSPGLGDTAMYLCATLAGGRQLADTQYFGPGTRLTVL.

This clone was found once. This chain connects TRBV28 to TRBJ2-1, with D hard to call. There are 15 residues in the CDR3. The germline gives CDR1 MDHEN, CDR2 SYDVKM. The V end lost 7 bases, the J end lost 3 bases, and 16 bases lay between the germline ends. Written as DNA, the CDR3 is TGTGCCAGCACCAAAGCGTACCTAATCTACAATGAGCAGTTCTTC. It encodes CASTKAYLIYNEQFF.

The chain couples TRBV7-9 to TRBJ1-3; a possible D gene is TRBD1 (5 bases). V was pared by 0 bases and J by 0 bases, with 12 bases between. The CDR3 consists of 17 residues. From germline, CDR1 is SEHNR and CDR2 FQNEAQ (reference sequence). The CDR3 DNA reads TGTGCCAGCAGCTTAGCTTCTGGGGCCCCCTCTGGAAACACCATATATTTT. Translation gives CASSLASGAPSGNTIYF.

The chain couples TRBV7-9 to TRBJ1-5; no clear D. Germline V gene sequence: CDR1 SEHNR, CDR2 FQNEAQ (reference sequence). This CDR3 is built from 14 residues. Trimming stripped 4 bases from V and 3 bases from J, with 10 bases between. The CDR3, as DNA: TGTGCCAGCAGCTCCGGGGTAAACAATCAGCCCCAGCATTTT. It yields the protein CASSSGVNNQPQHF.

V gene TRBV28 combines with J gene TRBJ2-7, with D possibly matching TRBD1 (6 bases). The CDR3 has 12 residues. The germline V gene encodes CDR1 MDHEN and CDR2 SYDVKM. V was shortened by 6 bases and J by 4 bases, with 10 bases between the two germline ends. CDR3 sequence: CASSTGIYEQYF. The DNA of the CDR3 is TGTGCCAGCAGCACAGGGATTTACGAGCAGTACTTC. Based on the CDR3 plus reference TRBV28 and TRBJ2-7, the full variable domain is DVKVTQSSRYLVKRTGEKVFLECVQDMDHENMFWYRQDPGLGLRLIYFSYDVKMKEKGDIPEGYSVSREKKERFSLILESASTNQTSMYLCASSTGIYEQYFGPGTRLTVT.

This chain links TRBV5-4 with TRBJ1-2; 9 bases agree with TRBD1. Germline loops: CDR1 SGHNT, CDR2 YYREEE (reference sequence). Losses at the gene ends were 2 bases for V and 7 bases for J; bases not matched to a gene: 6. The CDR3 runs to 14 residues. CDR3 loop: CASSFSQGAVGYTF. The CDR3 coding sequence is TGTGCCAGCAGCTTCTCACAGGGGGCAGTTGGCTACACCTTC.

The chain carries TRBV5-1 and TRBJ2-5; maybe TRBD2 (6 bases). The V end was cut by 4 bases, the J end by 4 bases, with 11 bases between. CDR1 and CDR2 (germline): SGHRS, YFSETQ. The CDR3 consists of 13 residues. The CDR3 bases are TGCGCCAGCAGCCCGAGGGGAGGAGAGACCCAGTACTTC. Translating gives CASSPRGGETQYF.

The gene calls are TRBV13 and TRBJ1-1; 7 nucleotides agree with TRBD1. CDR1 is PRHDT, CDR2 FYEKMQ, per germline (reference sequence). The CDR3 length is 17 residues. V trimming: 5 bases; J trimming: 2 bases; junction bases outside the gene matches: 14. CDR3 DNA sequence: TGTGCCAGCAGCCCAGGAGTCCGGGGACAGAGAAACACTGAAGCTTTCTTT. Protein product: CASSPGVRGQRNTEAFF.

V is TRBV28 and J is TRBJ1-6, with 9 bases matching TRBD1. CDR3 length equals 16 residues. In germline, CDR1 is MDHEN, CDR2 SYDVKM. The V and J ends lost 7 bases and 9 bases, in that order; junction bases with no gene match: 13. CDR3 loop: CASKSPGTGKGSPLHF. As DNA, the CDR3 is TGTGCCAGCAAAAGCCCAGGGACAGGGAAAGGTTCACCCCTCCACTTT.

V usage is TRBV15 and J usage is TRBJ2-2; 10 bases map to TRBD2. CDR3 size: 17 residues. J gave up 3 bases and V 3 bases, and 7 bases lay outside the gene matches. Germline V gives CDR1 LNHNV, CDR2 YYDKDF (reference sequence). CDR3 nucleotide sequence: TGTGCCACCAGCAGTCAGCGGACTAGCGGCGACACCGGGGAGCTGTTTTTT. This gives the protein CATSSQRTSGDTGELFF.

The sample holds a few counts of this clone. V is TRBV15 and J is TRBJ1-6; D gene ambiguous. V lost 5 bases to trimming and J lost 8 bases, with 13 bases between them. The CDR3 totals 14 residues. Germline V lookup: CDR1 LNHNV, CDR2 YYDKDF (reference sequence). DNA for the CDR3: TGTGCCACCAGCCTCCTTACCGGTGATTCACCCCTCCACTTT. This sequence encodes CATSLLTGDSPLHF.

CDR3 DNA: TGTGCCAGCAGTCCAACGGACAGTTCCTACGAGCAGTACTTC. As protein: CASSPTDSSYEQYF. The chain carries TRBV28 and TRBJ2-7; maybe TRBD1 (6 bases). CDR3 length equals 14 residues. Germline assignment: CDR1 MDHEN and CDR2 SYDVKM. The V end lost 5 bases, the J end lost 1 base, and 12 bases lay between the germline ends.

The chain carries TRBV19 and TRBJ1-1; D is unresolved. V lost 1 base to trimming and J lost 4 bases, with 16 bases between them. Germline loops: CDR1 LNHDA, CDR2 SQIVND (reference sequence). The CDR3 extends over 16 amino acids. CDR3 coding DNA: TGTGCCAGTAGTATAGGGAGTCGGGGATTACGCACTGAAGCTTTCTTT. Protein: CASSIGSRGLRTEAFF.

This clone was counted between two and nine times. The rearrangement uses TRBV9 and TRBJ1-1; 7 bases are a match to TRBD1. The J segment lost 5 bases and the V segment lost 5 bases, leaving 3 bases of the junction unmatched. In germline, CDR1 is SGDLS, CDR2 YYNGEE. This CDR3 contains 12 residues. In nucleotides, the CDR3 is TGTGCCAGCAGTTTGACAGGGACTGAAGCTTTCTTT. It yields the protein CASSLTGTEAFF.

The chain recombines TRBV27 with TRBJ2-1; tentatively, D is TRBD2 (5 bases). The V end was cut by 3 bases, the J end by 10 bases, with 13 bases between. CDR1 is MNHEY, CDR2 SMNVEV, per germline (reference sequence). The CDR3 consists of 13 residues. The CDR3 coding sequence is TGTGCCAGCAGTTTGAGTATGTCGGGGGAGCAGTTCTTC. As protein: CASSLSMSGEQFF.

CDR3 loop: CASSQERLAGETQYF. The CDR3 nucleotides are TGCGCCAGCAGCCAAGAAAGACTAGCGGGGGAGACCCAGTACTTC. The chain uses TRBV4-1 and TRBJ2-5, with 11 bases matching TRBD2. Germline V lookup: CDR1 MGHRA, CDR2 YSYEKL. The junction had 2 bases not matched to a gene; V was cut back by 0 bases and J by 5 bases. This CDR3 spans 15 amino acids.